Listed here is a single T cell receptor (beta chain). Antigen unknown. From germline, CDR1 is SQVTM and CDR2 ANQGSEA. This CDR3 has 10 residues. Trimming took 7 bases from V and 10 from J; bases not matched to a gene: 4. The data are from a study of graft-versus-host responses after intestinal transplantation. About the research overall: In this cohort, recipients had multivisceral, liver-intestinal, or isolated intestinal transplants. Anti-thymocyte globulin induction, then tacrolimus and steroids for around three years, went to all recipients.

Regarding the study as a whole: GvH clones appeared in recipient marrow, some first in ileum or blood. Allograft clonal ratios (graft-versus-host to host-versus-graft) were high in patients who had graft-donor T cell macrochimerism.

Sequenced by immunoSEQ multiplex PCR; TCRdb stores in-frame clones only, minus some. Found here are about 91,000 clones, around 93% of them singletons; the top ten hold around 0.37%. This chain joins TRBV29-1 and TRBJ2-1; 7 positions match TRBD2. The sequencing used unstimulated CD4+ T cells sorted from spleen or lymph node cells, collected before transplant. This clonotype originated in a human donor who was the organ donor for an intestinal transplant. In nucleotides, the CDR3 is TGCAGCGGGGGGGGGAGGGAGCAGTTCTTC. It codes for CSGGGREQFF.